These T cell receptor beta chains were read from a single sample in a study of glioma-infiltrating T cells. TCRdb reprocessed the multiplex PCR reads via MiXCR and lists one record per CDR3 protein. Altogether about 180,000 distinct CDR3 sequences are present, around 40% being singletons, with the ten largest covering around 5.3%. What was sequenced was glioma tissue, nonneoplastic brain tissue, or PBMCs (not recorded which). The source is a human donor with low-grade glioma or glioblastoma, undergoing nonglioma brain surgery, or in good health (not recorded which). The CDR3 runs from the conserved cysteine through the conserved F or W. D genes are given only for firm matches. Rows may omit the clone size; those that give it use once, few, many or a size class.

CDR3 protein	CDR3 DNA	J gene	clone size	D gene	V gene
CASGRFGEQYF	TGTGCCAGCGGTAGGTTTGGAGAGCAGTACTTC	TRBJ2-7	many	-	TRBV28
CSARATSVSSYEQYF	TGCAGTGCTAGAGCGACTAGCGTGAGCTCCTACGAGCAGTACTTC	TRBJ2-7	once	TRBD2	TRBV20-1
CASLRDMNSPLHF	TGTGCCAGCCTGAGGGATATGAATTCACCCCTCCACTTT	TRBJ1-6	many	-	TRBV2
CASSEDRGMLNIQYF	TGTGCCAGCAGTGAAGACAGGGGAATGTTGAACATTCAGTACTTC	TRBJ2-4	-	TRBD1	TRBV2
CASGGESSYEQYF	TGTGCCAGCGGTGGTGAGAGCTCCTACGAGCAGTACTTC	TRBJ2-7	-	-	TRBV2
CASSTDAISGANVLTF	TGTGCCAGCAGTACGGACGCCATCTCTGGGGCCAACGTCCTGACTTTC	TRBJ2-6	few	-	TRBV28
CASSFRAVAGYHVNEQFF	TGTGCCAGCAGTTTCAGGGCGGTAGCGGGGTACCACGTCAATGAGCAGTTCTTC	TRBJ2-1	few	TRBD2	TRBV28
CASRKEELSNEQFF	TGTGCCAGCCGTAAGGAGGAGCTTTCCAATGAGCAGTTCTTC	TRBJ2-1	many	-	TRBV10-3
CASSLSPHEQYF	TGTGCCAGCAGCCTTAGTCCCCACGAGCAGTACTTC	TRBJ2-7	once	-	TRBV3-1
CASSTGTGRAETQYF	TGTGCCAGCAGCACCGGGACAGGGAGGGCAGAGACCCAGTACTTC	TRBJ2-5	many	TRBD1	TRBV7-2